Listed below are T cell receptor beta chains from one sample, sequenced in a study of blood T cell repertoires in COVID-19. Clones were sequenced by immunoSEQ multiplex PCR, and TCRdb holds only the in-frame ones, with some missing. The sample holds 250,000 or so clones, about 90% seen once. The sample was PBMCs or T cells enriched from blood (not recorded which). All receptors derive from a human donor in a cohort exposed to, infected with or recovered from COVID-19 (not recorded which). The donor label of this sample is uncertain. CDR3s include the opening cysteine and the closing phenylalanine or tryptophan. Fields, in order: CDR3 protein, CDR3 DNA, clone size, V gene, J gene, D gene. A D gene is named only where the DNA matches it firmly. The size entry is marked missing in some rows and otherwise reads once, few, many or a size class.

CDR3aa: CASSGTGSNYGYTF; CDR3nt: TGTGCCAGCTCAGGGACAGGGTCGAACTATGGCTACACCTTC; abundance: .; v_gene: TRBV18; j_gene: TRBJ1-2; d_gene: TRBD1
CDR3aa: CASSVEGTGELFF; CDR3nt: TGTGCCAGCAGTGTCGAGGGCACCGGGGAGCTGTTTTTT; abundance: .; v_gene: TRBV6-4; j_gene: TRBJ2-2; d_gene: .
CDR3aa: CASSIRGFNEKLFF; CDR3nt: TGTGCCAGCAGCATTAGAGGGTTTAATGAAAAACTGTTTTTT; abundance: .; v_gene: TRBV21-1; j_gene: TRBJ1-4; d_gene: .
CDR3aa: CASSTRDRGRDEQFF; CDR3nt: TGTGCCAGTAGTACCAGGGACAGGGGGCGCGATGAGCAGTTCTTC; abundance: .; v_gene: TRBV19; j_gene: TRBJ2-1; d_gene: TRBD1
CDR3aa: CACPIGGGGGLQETQYF; CDR3nt: TGTGCCTGCCCCATCGGGGGCGGGGGGGGACTCCAAGAGACCCAGTACTTC; abundance: .; v_gene: TRBV30; j_gene: TRBJ2-5; d_gene: TRBD2
CDR3aa: CASSENRGSSYEKLFF; CDR3nt: TGTGCCAGCAGTGAAAATCGGGGAAGTAGCTATGAAAAACTGTTTTTT; abundance: .; v_gene: TRBV2; j_gene: TRBJ1-4; d_gene: .
CDR3aa: CASSPRDSDGYTF; CDR3nt: TGTGCCAGCTCCCCGCGGGACAGCGATGGCTACACCTTC; abundance: few; v_gene: TRBV18; j_gene: TRBJ1-2; d_gene: TRBD1
CDR3aa: CASSPPSAGGGTGELFF; CDR3nt: TGTGCCAGCTCACCACCTTCTGCAGGGGGCGGAACCGGGGAGCTGTTTTTT; abundance: .; v_gene: TRBV18; j_gene: TRBJ2-2; d_gene: TRBD1
CDR3aa: CASSGTGEAFF; CDR3nt: TGTGCCAGTAGTGGGACAGGAGAGGCTTTCTTT; abundance: .; v_gene: TRBV19; j_gene: TRBJ1-1; d_gene: TRBD1
CDR3aa: CASSSWDRPNYGYTF; CDR3nt: TGTGCCAGCAGCTCGTGGGACAGGCCTAACTATGGCTACACCTTC; abundance: .; v_gene: TRBV11-1; j_gene: TRBJ1-2; d_gene: TRBD1
CDR3aa: CASTRGGTGYPGANVLTF; CDR3nt: TGTGCCAGTACCCGGGGGGGGACAGGGTATCCTGGGGCCAACGTCCTGACTTTC; abundance: .; v_gene: TRBV19; j_gene: TRBJ2-6; d_gene: .
CDR3aa: CAWGTGSYGYTF; CDR3nt: TGTGCCTGGGGGACAGGATCCTATGGCTACACCTTC; abundance: once; v_gene: TRBV30; j_gene: TRBJ1-2; d_gene: TRBD1
CDR3aa: CASSLPEQGYGYTF; CDR3nt: TGTGCCAGCAGCCTCCCTGAGCAGGGTTATGGCTACACCTTC; abundance: .; v_gene: TRBV28; j_gene: TRBJ1-2; d_gene: .
CDR3aa: CASSLGRDKEQYF; CDR3nt: TGTGCCAGCAGCTTAGGACGGGATAAGGAGCAGTACTTC; abundance: .; v_gene: TRBV7-6; j_gene: TRBJ2-7; d_gene: .
CDR3aa: CASSETGGKQPQHF; CDR3nt: TGTGCCAGCAGTGAGACAGGGGGCAAGCAGCCCCAGCATTTT; abundance: .; v_gene: TRBV6-1; j_gene: TRBJ1-5; d_gene: TRBD1
CDR3aa: CASSLRWAGGVGEAFF; CDR3nt: TGTGCCAGCAGCTTACGATGGGCAGGGGGAGTGGGTGAAGCTTTCTTT; abundance: .; v_gene: TRBV5-5; j_gene: TRBJ1-1; d_gene: TRBD1
CDR3aa: CASSLARGSSTDTQYF; CDR3nt: TGTGCCAGCAGCTTAGCGCGGGGCTCAAGCACAGATACGCAGTATTTT; abundance: .; v_gene: TRBV7-8; j_gene: TRBJ2-3; d_gene: .
CDR3aa: CASSPTGGNTIYF; CDR3nt: TGTGCCAGCAGTCCAACGGGGGGAAACACCATATATTTT; abundance: .; v_gene: TRBV9; j_gene: TRBJ1-3; d_gene: .
CDR3aa: CASSFRGDDTEAFF; CDR3nt: TGTGCCAGCAGCTTCAGGGGAGATGACACTGAAGCTTTCTTT; abundance: once; v_gene: TRBV7-9; j_gene: TRBJ1-1; d_gene: .
CDR3aa: CAWSVEQMQPQHF; CDR3nt: TGTGCCTGGAGTGTAGAACAGATGCAGCCCCAGCATTTT; abundance: .; v_gene: TRBV30; j_gene: TRBJ1-5; d_gene: .
CDR3aa: CASSPREGGMNTEAFF; CDR3nt: TGTGCCAGCTCACCACGGGAAGGGGGCATGAACACTGAAGCTTTCTTT; abundance: .; v_gene: TRBV18; j_gene: TRBJ1-1; d_gene: TRBD1
CDR3aa: CASSRTGNTEAFF; CDR3nt: TGTGCCAGCAGTCGGACAGGTAACACTGAAGCTTTCTTT; abundance: .; v_gene: TRBV12-3/TRBV12-4; j_gene: TRBJ1-1; d_gene: TRBD1
CDR3aa: CASSRTADTVTFTNYGYTF; CDR3nt: TGTGCCAGTAGTCGTACAGCCGATACCGTCACTTTTACTAACTATGGCTACACCTTC; abundance: .; v_gene: TRBV19; j_gene: TRBJ1-2; d_gene: .
CDR3aa: CASSLEGSTSGAETQYF; CDR3nt: TGTGCCAGCAGCTTAGAGGGTTCGACTAGCGGGGCAGAGACCCAGTACTTC; abundance: once; v_gene: TRBV7-6; j_gene: TRBJ2-5; d_gene: TRBD2
CDR3aa: CASSPGYNEQFF; CDR3nt: TGTGCCAGCTCCCCAGGGTACAATGAGCAGTTCTTC; abundance: .; v_gene: TRBV6-5; j_gene: TRBJ2-1; d_gene: .
CDR3aa: CASSLTGSGDSPLHF; CDR3nt: TGTGCCAGCTCCCTGACAGGCAGTGGGGATTCACCCCTCCACTTT; abundance: few; v_gene: TRBV18; j_gene: TRBJ1-6; d_gene: .
CDR3aa: CASSLGGGTDTQYF; CDR3nt: TGTGCCAGCAGTTTAGGCGGGGGCACAGATACGCAGTATTTT; abundance: .; v_gene: TRBV27; j_gene: TRBJ2-3; d_gene: .
CDR3aa: CATEKQEDTGELFF; CDR3nt: TGTGCCACCGAGAAGCAGGAGGACACCGGGGAGCTGTTTTTT; abundance: once; v_gene: TRBV7-9; j_gene: TRBJ2-2; d_gene: .
CDR3aa: CASSSLTAVNEKLFF; CDR3nt: TGTGCCAGCAGTTCCCTCACGGCGGTTAATGAAAAACTGTTTTTT; abundance: .; v_gene: TRBV6-5; j_gene: TRBJ1-4; d_gene: .
CDR3aa: CASSFTMNTEAFF; CDR3nt: TGTGCCAGCAGCTTTACAATGAACACTGAAGCTTTCTTT; abundance: .; v_gene: TRBV7-9; j_gene: TRBJ1-1; d_gene: .
CDR3aa: CASTWTGANYGYTF; CDR3nt: TGTGCCAGCACCTGGACAGGGGCTAACTATGGCTACACCTTC; abundance: .; v_gene: TRBV7-9; j_gene: TRBJ1-2; d_gene: TRBD1
CDR3aa: CASSFTAYNEQFF; CDR3nt: TGTGCCAGCAGCTTCACCGCGTACAATGAGCAGTTCTTC; abundance: .; v_gene: TRBV5-4; j_gene: TRBJ2-1; d_gene: .
CDR3aa: CASSLGFGKETEAFF; CDR3nt: TGTGCCAGCAGCTTAGGATTCGGGAAAGAAACTGAAGCTTTCTTT; abundance: .; v_gene: TRBV11-2; j_gene: TRBJ1-1; d_gene: .
CDR3aa: CASSLGSGQGSTEAFF; CDR3nt: TGTGCCAGCAGCTTAGGGTCGGGACAGGGGAGCACTGAAGCTTTCTTT; abundance: .; v_gene: TRBV7-6; j_gene: TRBJ1-1; d_gene: TRBD1
CDR3aa: CAISVEGAGGSYEQYF; CDR3nt: TGTGCCATCAGTGTTGAGGGGGCAGGGGGCTCCTACGAGCAGTACTTC; abundance: .; v_gene: TRBV10-3; j_gene: TRBJ2-7; d_gene: TRBD1
CDR3aa: CASSQHGQGTDEQYF; CDR3nt: TGCGCCAGCAGCCAACACGGACAGGGGACGGACGAGCAGTACTTC; abundance: .; v_gene: TRBV4-1; j_gene: TRBJ2-7; d_gene: TRBD1
CDR3aa: CASSLGGLAASYNEQFF; CDR3nt: TGTGCCAGCAGCTTAGGGGGACTAGCGGCCTCCTACAATGAGCAGTTCTTC; abundance: .; v_gene: TRBV7-3; j_gene: TRBJ2-1; d_gene: TRBD2
CDR3aa: CAISGTGGTETQYF; CDR3nt: TGTGCCATCAGTGGGACAGGGGGGACGGAGACCCAGTACTTC; abundance: .; v_gene: TRBV10-3; j_gene: TRBJ2-5; d_gene: TRBD1
CDR3aa: CASSFNYGYTF; CDR3nt: TGCGCCAGCTCCTTCAACTATGGCTACACCTTC; abundance: .; v_gene: TRBV4-1; j_gene: TRBJ1-2; d_gene: .
CDR3aa: CASSEEGQGGYYGYTF; CDR3nt: TGTGCCAGCAGTGAAGAAGGGCAGGGGGGTTACTATGGCTACACCTTC; abundance: .; v_gene: TRBV2; j_gene: TRBJ1-2; d_gene: TRBD1
CDR3aa: CASTVGQGAQPQHF; CDR3nt: TGTGCCAGCACCGTCGGACAGGGGGCCCAGCCCCAGCATTTT; abundance: .; v_gene: TRBV6-6; j_gene: TRBJ1-5; d_gene: TRBD1
CDR3aa: CASFKLAGPETQYF; CDR3nt: TGTGCCAGCTTCAAACTAGCGGGGCCAGAGACCCAGTACTTC; abundance: .; v_gene: TRBV2; j_gene: TRBJ2-5; d_gene: TRBD2
CDR3aa: CASSKMLQLNRDRVHYGYTF; CDR3nt: TGTGCCAGCAGCAAAATGTTGCAACTCAACCGGGACAGGGTCCACTATGGCTACACCTTC; abundance: .; v_gene: TRBV7-3; j_gene: TRBJ1-2; d_gene: TRBD1
CDR3aa: CASSSGTENYGYTF; CDR3nt: TGTGCCAGCAGTTCCGGGACAGAGAACTATGGCTACACCTTC; abundance: once; v_gene: TRBV6-5; j_gene: TRBJ1-2; d_gene: TRBD1
CDR3aa: CASSLAQVWPDTQYF; CDR3nt: TGTGCCAGCAGCTTAGCGCAGGTATGGCCAGATACGCAGTATTTT; abundance: .; v_gene: TRBV7-2; j_gene: TRBJ2-3; d_gene: .
CDR3aa: CASSQGDSPLHF; CDR3nt: TGTGCCAGCAGTCAGGGGGATTCACCCCTCCACTTT; abundance: .; v_gene: TRBV6-5; j_gene: TRBJ1-6; d_gene: TRBD1
CDR3aa: CASSYSSGERGNGYTF; CDR3nt: TGTGCCAGCAGTTACTCGTCAGGGGAAAGGGGAAATGGCTACACCTTC; abundance: .; v_gene: TRBV6-6; j_gene: TRBJ1-2; d_gene: .
CDR3aa: CASSYSMEINEQFF; CDR3nt: TGTGCCAGCAGTTACTCGATGGAGATCAATGAGCAGTTCTTC; abundance: .; v_gene: TRBV6-5; j_gene: TRBJ2-1; d_gene: .
CDR3aa: CASRDFIEETQYF; CDR3nt: TGTGCCAGCAGGGACTTTATCGAGGAGACCCAGTACTTC; abundance: .; v_gene: TRBV12-3/TRBV12-4; j_gene: TRBJ2-5; d_gene: .